These 25 T cell receptor beta chains share one sample of origin, sequenced in a study of blood T cell repertoires in COVID-19. Produced via immunoSEQ multiplex PCR; TCRdb's table is partial and in-frame only. This table has around 80,000 clones, more than 75% appearing once. The sequencing sample was made of peripheral blood. The receptors come from an older man with active or convalescent COVID-19.

This clone was seen once. V and J are TRBV12-2 and TRBJ2-2; no check of the table's D call, TRBD2, against the DNA was made. TRBV12-2 constitutes a pseudogene. CDR3 length: 18 residues. CDR3 nucleotide sequence: TGTGCAAGTCGCTTAACCTCTAGCGGGAGGGACGACACCGGGGAGCTGTTTTTT. Translating it yields CASRLTSSGRDDTGELFF.

V and J are TRBV5-1 and TRBJ1-4; the D gene is possibly TRBD1 (5 bases). Germline V gives CDR1 SGHRS, CDR2 YFSETQ. The CDR3 totals 15 residues. V shed 2 bases and J shed 6 bases, with 14 bases lying between them. Here the CDR3 DNA reads TGCGCCAGCAGCTTCAGGGTGGATATGGATGAAAAACTGTTTTTT. Amino acid sequence: CASSFRVDMDEKLFF.

The chain joins TRBV5-1 to TRBJ2-7, with D perhaps matching TRBD1 (6 bases). The CDR3 spans 14 residues. V lost 3 bases and J 6 bases, leaving 16 bases between the germline ends. CDR1 SGHRS and CDR2 YFSETQ come from the germline V gene. In DNA form, the CDR3 reads TGCGCCAGCAGCTGGTCAGGGGATACGGGCGAGCAGTACGTC. As protein: CASSWSGDTGEQYV.

This chain connects TRBV18 to TRBJ2-1; maybe TRBD2 (5 bases). Germline V lookup: CDR1 KGHSH, CDR2 LQKENI. The CDR3 is made up of 14 amino acids. Trimming removed 0 bases from V and 3 bases from J, with 6 bases in between. The CDR3 DNA reads TGTGCCAGCTCACCACCGGGGAGCTACAATGAGCAGTTCTTC. It specifies CASSPPGSYNEQFF. Combining the CDR3 with reference TRBV18 and TRBJ2-1 gives the whole variable domain NAGVMQNPRHLVRRRGQEARLRCSPMKGHSHVYWYRQLPEEGLKFMVYLQKENIIDESGMPKERFSAEFPKEGPSILRIQQVVRGDSAAYFCASSPPGSYNEQFFGPGTRLTVL.

V gene TRBV7-9 combines with J gene TRBJ1-2; weak D call: TRBD1 (6 bases). Trimming pared 5 bases from V and 3 bases from J, leaving 16 bases between. Per the germline V gene, CDR1 is SEHNR and CDR2 is FQNEAQ (reference sequence). This CDR3 region has 15 residues. The DNA for the CDR3 is TGTGCCAGCAGCGGGCCGGACAGCCCGTACTATGGCTACACCTTC. Amino acid sequence: CASSGPDSPYYGYTF.

The sample holds one count of this clone. The chain couples TRBV27 to TRBJ2-2, with 10 bases lining up with TRBD1. The CDR3 has 17 amino acids. Germline CDR1 reads MNHEY; CDR2 reads SMNVEV (reference sequence). V was pared by 4 bases and J by 3 bases, with 8 bases of the junction left unmatched. The CDR3 nucleotides read TGTGCCAGCAGTTCGCGACAGGGGGCGCGGGACACCGGGGAGCTGTTTTTT. As protein: CASSSRQGARDTGELFF.

The chain uses TRBV4-1 and TRBJ1-3; D not resolved. Trimming took 1 base from V and 2 from J, leaving 18 bases between them. Looked up from germline, CDR1 is MGHRA and CDR2 is YSYEKL. The CDR3 has 18 amino acids. CDR3: CASSQGVERGKAGNTIYF. CDR3 in DNA: TGCGCCAGCAGCCAAGGGGTTGAGCGGGGTAAGGCTGGAAACACCATATATTTT.

This rearrangement joins TRBV18 to TRBJ2-1; D may be TRBD2 (6 bases). In germline, CDR1 is KGHSH, CDR2 LQKENI. V shed 3 bases and J shed 6 bases, with 12 bases lying between them. This CDR3 region has 14 residues. The CDR3 loop reads CASSPQLGGNEQFF. CDR3 in DNA: TGTGCCAGCTCACCGCAACTGGGGGGCAATGAGCAGTTCTTC. Together with reference TRBV18 and TRBJ2-1, the CDR3 gives the full variable domain: NAGVMQNPRHLVRRRGQEARLRCSPMKGHSHVYWYRQLPEEGLKFMVYLQKENIIDESGMPKERFSAEFPKEGPSILRIQQVVRGDSAAYFCASSPQLGGNEQFFGPGTRLTVL.

The chain joins TRBV24-1 to TRBJ2-5; possible D gene TRBD2, 6 bases. CDR3 length: 15 amino acids. The germline V and J ends were trimmed by 1 base and 5 bases, with 13 bases remaining between them. Germline-derived CDR1 and CDR2 are KGHDR and SFDVKD. The CDR3 region is CATSDFWGGGETQYF. DNA for the CDR3: TGTGCCACCAGTGATTTTTGGGGAGGTGGTGAGACCCAGTACTTC.

V and J are TRBV5-1 and TRBJ1-2; D uncertain. Trimming left V 0 bases short and J 5 bases short, with 11 bases between. The CDR3 extends over 14 amino acids. CDR1 is SGHRS, CDR2 YFSETQ, per germline. CDR3 sequence: CASSLGSARYGYTF. DNA for the CDR3: TGCGCCAGCAGCTTGGGGTCCGCCAGGTATGGCTACACCTTC.

J is TRBJ1-3 and V is TRBV5-1; D perhaps matches TRBD1 (6 bases). The germline gives CDR1 SGHRS, CDR2 YFSETQ. This CDR3 spans 16 amino acids. The V and J ends lost 4 bases and 2 bases respectively, with 16 bases between them. CDR3 amino acids: CASSKTGSWAGNTIYF. CDR3 nucleotide sequence: TGCGCCAGCAGCAAAACAGGGAGTTGGGCTGGAAACACCATATATTTT.

The chain is built from TRBV9 and TRBJ1-2; TRBD1 is a possible D gene (5 bases). The ends were cut back, 4 bases at V and 5 bases at J, with 12 bases in the middle. This CDR3 has 13 residues. CDR1 is SGDLS and CDR2 is YYNGEE in the germline V gene. CDR3 nucleotide sequence: TGTGCCAGCAGCCCCCAGACAGCTTATGGCTACACCTTC. This sequence encodes CASSPQTAYGYTF.

The chain carries TRBV14 and TRBJ1-2, with 7 bases identical to TRBD1. Germline CDR1 is SGHDN and CDR2 is FVKESK. The CDR3 spans 13 residues. V lost 4 bases, J lost 8 bases, and 7 bases stayed unmatched. CDR3 region: CASSLRQGSGYTF. CDR3 in DNA: TGTGCCAGCAGCCTGCGACAGGGAAGCGGCTACACCTTC.

This clone was observed a few times. The gene calls are TRBV13 and TRBJ2-1; 9 bases fit TRBD2. The CDR3 spans 17 residues. Trimming at V came to 3 bases and at J to 8 bases, leaving 14 bases not matched to a gene. Germline V lookup: CDR1 PRHDT, CDR2 FYEKMQ (reference sequence). The CDR3 region has the DNA TGTGCCAGCAGCTTTAAATATAGCGGGAGTTCAGGGGATGAGCAGTTCTTC. Its protein product is CASSFKYSGSSGDEQFF.

This chain links TRBV30 with TRBJ2-1; TRBD2 aligns across 13 bases. V lost 1 base to trimming and J lost 6 bases; unmatched junction nucleotides: 18. In germline, CDR1 is GTSNPN, CDR2 SVGIG (reference sequence). The CDR3 is made up of 20 amino acids. For the CDR3, the DNA is TGTGCCTGGAGTGATTATACGGGACTAGCGGGAAGGACTATACTCAATGAGCAGTTCTTC. Amino acids: CAWSDYTGLAGRTILNEQFF.

The CDR3 loop reads CASSQDLGQLNEQFF. CDR3 bases: TGTGCCAGCAGCCAAGATCTAGGCCAGCTGAATGAGCAGTTCTTC. The V call is TRBV3-1 (or the pseudogene TRBV3-2), the J call TRBJ2-1, with unresolved D. Trimming removed 0 bases from V and 7 bases from J, with 13 bases in between. This CDR3 region has 15 residues. Germline assignment: CDR1 LGHDT and CDR2 YNNKEL (reference sequence).

This clone appeared once. The chain links TRBV3-1 (or the pseudogene TRBV3-2) to TRBJ2-2, with 9 bases matching TRBD2. Germline CDR1 and CDR2: LGHDT and YNNKEL (reference sequence). V gave up 3 bases and J gave up 1 base; unmatched junction bases: 6. The CDR3 loop spans 17 amino acids. DNA of the CDR3: TGTGCCAGCAGCCACTATTCTAGCGGGATGAACACCGGGGAGCTGTTTTTT. Its translation is CASSHYSSGMNTGELFF.

The rearrangement links TRBV6-1 to TRBJ2-3; possible D gene TRBD2, 6 bases. Trimming removed 1 base at V and 14 bases at J, with 16 bases between. This CDR3 comprises 13 residues. CDR1 is MNHNS and CDR2 is SASEGT in the germline V gene. The CDR3, as DNA: TGTGCCAGCAGTGAAGTGGGCGGGATCCAGGGGTATTTT. This codes for CASSEVGGIQGYF.

V usage is TRBV18 and J usage is TRBJ1-2, with D uncertain. V was shortened by 5 bases and J by 4 bases, with 17 bases between the two germline ends. Per the germline V gene, CDR1 is KGHSH and CDR2 is LQKENI. CDR3 length equals 15 residues. CDR3 in DNA: TGTGCCAGCTCAGCGGTTCAGGCAGCGGGCTATGGCTACACCTTC. Residues: CASSAVQAAGYGYTF.

There are a few counts of this clone. The rearrangement links TRBV6-4 to TRBJ2-1, with 7 bases lining up with TRBD1. The CDR3 contains 17 residues. Unmatched junction bases numbered 12, after V lost 6 bases and J lost 1 base. From germline, CDR1 is MRHNA and CDR2 SNTAGT. This chain's CDR3 is CASSSEWGTVSYNEQFF. The CDR3 region has the DNA TGTGCCAGCAGCTCCGAATGGGGGACAGTTTCCTACAATGAGCAGTTCTTC.

The V and J genes are TRBV24-1 and TRBJ1-4; TRBD1 might be the D (6 bases). Germline V lookup: CDR1 KGHDR, CDR2 SFDVKD. V was shortened by 7 bases and J by 8 bases, with 16 bases between the two germline ends. The CDR3 sequence is 14 residues long. The DNA of the CDR3 is TGTGCCACCAGCCAGACAGGCAGTGGCGAAAAACTGTTTTTT. Translation: CATSQTGSGEKLFF.

V is TRBV7-2 and J is TRBJ1-5; D might be TRBD1 (6 bases). The ends were cut back, 8 bases at V and 0 bases at J, with 17 bases in the middle. Germline values: CDR1 SGHTA, CDR2 FQGNSA. The CDR3 runs to 16 residues. The CDR3 loop is CASGRGRGFSNQPQHF. In DNA form, the CDR3 reads TGTGCCAGCGGTAGGGGCAGGGGTTTTAGCAATCAGCCCCAGCATTTT.

The chain is built from TRBV19 and TRBJ1-1, with unresolved D. The ends were cut back, 5 bases at V and 0 bases at J, with 13 bases in the middle. Germline V lookup: CDR1 LNHDA, CDR2 SQIVND (reference sequence). CDR3 length: 15 residues. Written as DNA, the CDR3 is TGTGCCAGTAGTCCCGGGAGAGTCATGAACACTGAAGCTTTCTTT. Translation: CASSPGRVMNTEAFF.

Worth noting for this clone: In the same sample, other DNA sequences code for this CDR3. The gene calls are TRBV6-5 and TRBJ2-4, with D possibly matching TRBD1 (8 bases). The CDR3 has 15 amino acids. CDR1 and CDR2 from the germline V gene are MNHEY and SVGAGI. Trimming removed 5 bases at V and 10 bases at J, with 21 bases between. CDR3 loop: CASSRYSAQGGIQYF. The CDR3 DNA is TGTGCCAGCAGTCGTTACTCGGCACAGGGGGGGATTCAGTACTTC.

V usage is TRBV5-1 and J usage is TRBJ1-1; tentatively, D is TRBD1 (6 bases). Trimming removed 1 base at V and 1 base at J, with 14 bases between. From germline, CDR1 is SGHRS and CDR2 YFSETQ. There are 16 residues in the CDR3. The CDR3 loop is CASSLLQGTANTEAFF. The DNA of the CDR3 is TGCGCCAGCAGCTTGCTGCAGGGGACCGCGAACACTGAAGCTTTCTTT.